Listed below are T cell receptor beta chains from one sample, sequenced in a study of blood T cell repertoires in COVID-19. Here immunoSEQ multiplex PCR was the method, and the copy in TCRdb shows in-frame clones only, minus some. The sample comprises approximately 150,000 clones, about 88% of which are singletons, and 17% rests with the top ten. Sequencing was performed on peripheral blood. These receptors came from an elderly woman with acute or convalescent COVID-19. The CDR3 runs from the conserved cysteine through the conserved F or W. Each record gives: CDR3 protein, CDR3 DNA, D gene, V gene, clone size, J gene. D genes are given only for firm matches. Only part of the rows carry a size: once, few, many, or a class if the clone is expanded.

CDR3 protein: CASSPGWFREKLFF
CDR3 DNA: TGTGCCAGCAGTCCGGGGTGGTTTCGTGAAAAACTGTTTTTT
D gene: NA
V gene: TRBV14
clone size: NA
J gene: TRBJ1-4

CDR3 protein: CASSPRTSGGLTSTDTQYF
CDR3 DNA: TGTGCCAGCAGCCCCCGGACTAGCGGGGGGTTGACTAGCACAGATACGCAGTATTTT
D gene: TRBD2
V gene: TRBV7-2
clone size: once
J gene: TRBJ2-3

CDR3 protein: CAWSVLMGGGRRTDTQYF
CDR3 DNA: TGTGCCTGGAGTGTACTAATGGGGGGGGGCCGTCGCACAGATACGCAGTATTTT
D gene: NA
V gene: TRBV30
clone size: NA
J gene: TRBJ2-3

CDR3 protein: CAWSNPSTDTQYF
CDR3 DNA: TGTGCCTGGAGTAATCCTTCCACAGATACGCAGTATTTT
D gene: NA
V gene: TRBV30
clone size: NA
J gene: TRBJ2-3

CDR3 protein: CASSTAGNYGYTF
CDR3 DNA: TGTGCCAGCAGTACTGCGGGAAACTATGGCTACACCTTC
D gene: NA
V gene: TRBV6-5
clone size: NA
J gene: TRBJ1-2

CDR3 protein: CASSEGLSGEQFF
CDR3 DNA: TGCGCCAGCAGTGAGGGCCTCAGCGGTGAGCAGTTCTTC
D gene: NA
V gene: TRBV10-1
clone size: NA
J gene: TRBJ2-1

CDR3 protein: CATGRNTEAFF
CDR3 DNA: TGTGCCACGGGAAGGAACACTGAAGCTTTCTTT
D gene: NA
V gene: TRBV6-6
clone size: NA
J gene: TRBJ1-1

CDR3 protein: CASSNPGGRSNQPQHF
CDR3 DNA: TGTGCCAGTAGTAACCCAGGGGGCCGGAGCAATCAGCCCCAGCATTTT
D gene: TRBD1
V gene: TRBV19
clone size: NA
J gene: TRBJ1-5

CDR3 protein: CASSLGITGGYNEQFF
CDR3 DNA: TGTGCCAGCAGCTTAGGCATAACGGGGGGATACAATGAGCAGTTCTTC
D gene: TRBD2
V gene: TRBV11-2
clone size: NA
J gene: TRBJ2-1

CDR3 protein: CASSGVNSNEQFF
CDR3 DNA: TGTGCCAGCAGCGGGGTAAACTCAAATGAGCAGTTCTTC
D gene: NA
V gene: TRBV6-5
clone size: NA
J gene: TRBJ2-1

CDR3 protein: CASSVERGGEQFF
CDR3 DNA: TGTGCCAGCAGCGTCGAAAGGGGGGGTGAGCAGTTCTTC
D gene: NA
V gene: TRBV11-2
clone size: NA
J gene: TRBJ2-1

CDR3 protein: CASSHTSGGNEQFF
CDR3 DNA: TGTGCCAGCAGCCATACCTCCGGGGGCAATGAGCAGTTCTTC
D gene: NA
V gene: TRBV11-2
clone size: NA
J gene: TRBJ2-1

CDR3 protein: CASSLGSSGSTYEQYF
CDR3 DNA: TGTGCCAGCAGCTTAGGGTCTAGCGGTTCCACCTACGAGCAGTACTTC
D gene: TRBD2
V gene: TRBV7-2
clone size: NA
J gene: TRBJ2-7

CDR3 protein: CASRDRATNEKLFF
CDR3 DNA: TGTGCCAGTAGAGACAGGGCGACTAATGAAAAACTGTTTTTT
D gene: TRBD1
V gene: TRBV19
clone size: NA
J gene: TRBJ1-4

CDR3 protein: CASSGGSGGLDNEQFF
CDR3 DNA: TGTGCCAGCAGCGGTGGAAGCGGGGGTTTAGACAATGAGCAGTTCTTC
D gene: TRBD2
V gene: TRBV9
clone size: NA
J gene: TRBJ2-1

CDR3 protein: CASSQAAGKSYEQYF
CDR3 DNA: TGTGCCAGCAGCCAAGCGGCAGGGAAATCCTACGAGCAGTACTTC
D gene: NA
V gene: TRBV3-1/TRBV3-2
clone size: NA
J gene: TRBJ2-7

CDR3 protein: CASSLGIGGTGSSYEQYF
CDR3 DNA: TGTGCCAGCAGCTTGGGCATAGGGGGGACAGGGAGCTCCTACGAGCAGTACTTC
D gene: TRBD1
V gene: TRBV5-5
clone size: NA
J gene: TRBJ2-7

CDR3 protein: CASGTGQGAMEQYF
CDR3 DNA: TGTGCCAGCGGGACGGGACAGGGGGCAATGGAGCAGTACTTC
D gene: TRBD1
V gene: TRBV6-5
clone size: NA
J gene: TRBJ2-7

CDR3 protein: CASSSTVNQPQHF
CDR3 DNA: TGTGCCAGCAGTTCGACAGTCAATCAGCCCCAGCATTTT
D gene: NA
V gene: TRBV6-5
clone size: NA
J gene: TRBJ1-5

CDR3 protein: CATSAVAATYEQYF
CDR3 DNA: TGTGCCACCTCGGCAGTCGCGGCGACCTACGAGCAGTACTTC
D gene: NA
V gene: TRBV19
clone size: once
J gene: TRBJ2-7

CDR3 protein: CASSMVGGPPYEQYF
CDR3 DNA: TGTGCCAGTAGTATGGTCGGCGGGCCCCCCTACGAGCAGTACTTC
D gene: NA
V gene: TRBV19
clone size: NA
J gene: TRBJ2-7

CDR3 protein: CASSGQGTSPINEQFF
CDR3 DNA: TGTGCCAGCAGTGGTCAGGGGACTAGCCCTATAAATGAGCAGTTCTTC
D gene: TRBD2
V gene: TRBV6-4
clone size: NA
J gene: TRBJ2-1

CDR3 protein: CASSVRKIGEKLFF
CDR3 DNA: TGTGCCAGCAGTGTGAGGAAGATTGGGGAAAAACTGTTTTTT
D gene: NA
V gene: TRBV2
clone size: NA
J gene: TRBJ1-4

CDR3 protein: CAWGSGQRNTIYF
CDR3 DNA: TGTGCCTGGGGATCGGGACAAAGAAACACCATATATTTT
D gene: NA
V gene: TRBV30
clone size: NA
J gene: TRBJ1-3

CDR3 protein: CASSLTGTPNTGELFF
CDR3 DNA: TGCGCCAGCAGCTTGACCGGGACTCCGAACACCGGGGAGCTGTTTTTT
D gene: NA
V gene: TRBV5-1
clone size: NA
J gene: TRBJ2-2

CDR3 protein: CASSQTGQTNTGELFF
CDR3 DNA: TGTGCCAGCAGCCAAACCGGACAGACGAACACCGGGGAGCTGTTTTTT
D gene: NA
V gene: TRBV4-2
clone size: NA
J gene: TRBJ2-2

CDR3 protein: CASRDTGLYPEAFF
CDR3 DNA: TGTGCCAGCAGAGATACAGGGTTATATCCTGAAGCTTTCTTT
D gene: NA
V gene: TRBV6-5
clone size: NA
J gene: TRBJ1-1

CDR3 protein: CASSLVVPYEQYF
CDR3 DNA: TGTGCCAGCAGCTTAGTAGTTCCCTACGAGCAGTACTTC
D gene: NA
V gene: TRBV7-2
clone size: NA
J gene: TRBJ2-7

CDR3 protein: CASSLGPGQGYEQYF
CDR3 DNA: TGTGCCAGCAGCTTAGGCCCGGGACAGGGTTACGAGCAGTACTTC
D gene: TRBD1
V gene: TRBV7-2
clone size: NA
J gene: TRBJ2-7

CDR3 protein: CASSFGTASYEQYF
CDR3 DNA: TGTGCCAGCAGCTTTGGGACAGCCTCCTACGAGCAGTACTTC
D gene: TRBD1
V gene: TRBV7-9
clone size: NA
J gene: TRBJ2-7

CDR3 protein: CASSFLQGGDTQYF
CDR3 DNA: TGCGCCAGCAGCTTCTTACAGGGGGGCGATACGCAGTATTTT
D gene: TRBD1
V gene: TRBV5-1
clone size: NA
J gene: TRBJ2-3